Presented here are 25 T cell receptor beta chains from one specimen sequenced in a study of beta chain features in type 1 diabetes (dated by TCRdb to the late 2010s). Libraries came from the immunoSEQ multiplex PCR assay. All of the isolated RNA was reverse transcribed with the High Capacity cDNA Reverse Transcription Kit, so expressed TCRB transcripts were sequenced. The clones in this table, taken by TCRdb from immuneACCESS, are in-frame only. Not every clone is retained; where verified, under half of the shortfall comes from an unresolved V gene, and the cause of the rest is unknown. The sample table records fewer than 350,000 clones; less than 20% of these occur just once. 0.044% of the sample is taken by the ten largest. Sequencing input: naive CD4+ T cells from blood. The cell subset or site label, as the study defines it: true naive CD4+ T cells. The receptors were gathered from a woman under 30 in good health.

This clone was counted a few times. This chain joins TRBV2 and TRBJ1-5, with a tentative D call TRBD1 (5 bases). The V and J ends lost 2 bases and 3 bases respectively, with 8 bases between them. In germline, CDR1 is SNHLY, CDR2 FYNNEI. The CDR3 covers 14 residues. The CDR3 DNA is TGTGCCAGCAGTGAACAGGGCAACAATCAGCCCCAGCATTTT. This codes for CASSEQGNNQPQHF.

DNA of the CDR3: TGTGCCTGGACTAGTCTAAGCGAGCAGTACTTC. It translates to CAWTSLSEQYF. The chain recombines TRBV30 with TRBJ2-7; D is uncertain. V shed 4 bases and J shed 6 bases, with 10 bases lying between them. CDR3 length: 11 residues. Germline values: CDR1 GTSNPN, CDR2 SVGIG (reference sequence).

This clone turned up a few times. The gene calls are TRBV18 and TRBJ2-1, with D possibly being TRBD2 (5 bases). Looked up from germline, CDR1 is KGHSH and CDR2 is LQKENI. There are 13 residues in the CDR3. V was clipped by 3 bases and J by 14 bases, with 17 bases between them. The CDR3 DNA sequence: TGTGCCAGCTCACCGACTACGGTCAAAGGCGAGTTCTTC. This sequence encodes CASSPTTVKGEFF.

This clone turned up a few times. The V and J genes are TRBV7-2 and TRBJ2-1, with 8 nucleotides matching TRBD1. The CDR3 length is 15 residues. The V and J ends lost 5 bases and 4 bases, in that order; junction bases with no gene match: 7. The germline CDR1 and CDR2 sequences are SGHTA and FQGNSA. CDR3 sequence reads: CASSTDRGPYNEQFF. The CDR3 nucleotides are TGTGCCAGCAGCACCGACAGGGGCCCTTACAATGAGCAGTTCTTC.

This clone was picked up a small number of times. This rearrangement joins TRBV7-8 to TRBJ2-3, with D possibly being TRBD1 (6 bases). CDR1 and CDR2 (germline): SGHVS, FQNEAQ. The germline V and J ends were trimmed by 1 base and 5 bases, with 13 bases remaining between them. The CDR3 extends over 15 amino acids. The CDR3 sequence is CASSLVVGAVDTQYF. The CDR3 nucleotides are TGTGCCAGCAGCTTAGTAGTGGGGGCCGTAGATACGCAGTATTTT.

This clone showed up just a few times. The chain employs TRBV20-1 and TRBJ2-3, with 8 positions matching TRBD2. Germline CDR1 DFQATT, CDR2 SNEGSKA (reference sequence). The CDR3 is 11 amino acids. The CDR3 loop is CRVGGGDTQYF. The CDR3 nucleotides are TGCAGAGTCGGGGGGGGTGATACGCAGTATTTT.

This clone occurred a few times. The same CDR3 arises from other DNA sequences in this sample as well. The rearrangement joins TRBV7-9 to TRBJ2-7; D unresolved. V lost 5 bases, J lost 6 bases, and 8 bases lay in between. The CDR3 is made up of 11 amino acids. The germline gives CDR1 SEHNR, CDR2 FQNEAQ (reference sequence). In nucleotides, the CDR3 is TGTGCCAGCAGCCCCGGCGGCGAGCAGTACTTC. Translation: CASSPGGEQYF.

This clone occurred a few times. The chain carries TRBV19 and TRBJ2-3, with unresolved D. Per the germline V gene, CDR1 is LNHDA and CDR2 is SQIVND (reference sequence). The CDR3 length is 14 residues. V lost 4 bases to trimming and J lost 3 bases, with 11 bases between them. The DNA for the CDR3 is TGTGCCAGTAGTACCCGGGTGGGTACAGATACGCAGTATTTT. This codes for CASSTRVGTDTQYF.

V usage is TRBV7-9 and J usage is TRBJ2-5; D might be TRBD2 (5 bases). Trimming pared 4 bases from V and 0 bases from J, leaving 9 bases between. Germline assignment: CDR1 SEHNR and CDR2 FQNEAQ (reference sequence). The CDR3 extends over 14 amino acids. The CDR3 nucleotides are TGTGCCAGCAGCTACGGACTGCACCAAGAGACCCAGTACTTC. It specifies CASSYGLHQETQYF.

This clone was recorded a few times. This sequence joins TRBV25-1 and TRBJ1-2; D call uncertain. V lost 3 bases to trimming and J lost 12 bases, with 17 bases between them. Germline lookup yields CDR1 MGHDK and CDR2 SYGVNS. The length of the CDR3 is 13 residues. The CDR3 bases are TGTGCCAGCAGTGATGGGCGGAGGATGGGCGACACCTTC. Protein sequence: CASSDGRRMGDTF.

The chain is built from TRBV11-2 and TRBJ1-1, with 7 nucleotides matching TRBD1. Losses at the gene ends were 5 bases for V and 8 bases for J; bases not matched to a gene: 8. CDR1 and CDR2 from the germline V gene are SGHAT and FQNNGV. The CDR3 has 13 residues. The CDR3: CASSTNPDREAFF. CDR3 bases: TGTGCCAGCAGCACAAACCCGGACAGGGAAGCTTTCTTT. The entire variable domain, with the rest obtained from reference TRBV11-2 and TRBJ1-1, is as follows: EAGVAQSPRYKIIEKRQSVAFWCNPISGHATLYWYQQILGQGPKLLIQFQNNGVVDDSQLPKDRFSAERLKGVDSTLKIQPAKLEDSAVYLCASSTNPDREAFFGQGTRLTVV.

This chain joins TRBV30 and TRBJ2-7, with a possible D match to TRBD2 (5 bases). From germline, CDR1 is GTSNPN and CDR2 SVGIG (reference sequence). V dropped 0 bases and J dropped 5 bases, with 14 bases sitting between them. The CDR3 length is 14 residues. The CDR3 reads CAWSVGGAVNEQYF. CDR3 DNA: TGTGCCTGGAGTGTAGGAGGAGCGGTGAACGAGCAGTACTTC.

DNA for the CDR3: TGTGCCAGCAGTGAGCGGGGGGCTGGTGCTTTCTTT. Amino acid sequence: CASSERGAGAFF. V usage is TRBV25-1 and J usage is TRBJ1-1; perhaps TRBD1 as D (6 bases). Trimming removed 3 bases at V and 11 bases at J, with 13 bases between. Germline values: CDR1 MGHDK, CDR2 SYGVNS. This CDR3 is built from 12 residues.

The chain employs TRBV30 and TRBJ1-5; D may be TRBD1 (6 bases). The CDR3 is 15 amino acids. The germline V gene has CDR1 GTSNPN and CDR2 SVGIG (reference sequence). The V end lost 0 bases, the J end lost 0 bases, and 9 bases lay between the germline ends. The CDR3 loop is CAWSVGHISNQPQHF. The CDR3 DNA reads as TGTGCCTGGAGTGTGGGACACATTAGCAATCAGCCCCAGCATTTT.

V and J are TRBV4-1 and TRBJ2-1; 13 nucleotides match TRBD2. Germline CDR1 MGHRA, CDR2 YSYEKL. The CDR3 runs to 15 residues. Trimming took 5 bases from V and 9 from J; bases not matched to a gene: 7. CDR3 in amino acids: CASSKGLAGDSEQFF. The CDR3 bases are TGCGCCAGCAGCAAAGGACTAGCGGGAGACAGTGAGCAGTTCTTC.

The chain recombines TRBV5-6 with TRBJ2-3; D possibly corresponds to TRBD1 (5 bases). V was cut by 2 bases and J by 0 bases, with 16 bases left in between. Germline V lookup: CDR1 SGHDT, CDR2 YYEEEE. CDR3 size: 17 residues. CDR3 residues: CASSFGNRLTSTDTQYF. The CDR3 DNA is TGTGCCAGCAGCTTTGGGAACAGGCTTACTAGCACAGATACGCAGTATTTT.

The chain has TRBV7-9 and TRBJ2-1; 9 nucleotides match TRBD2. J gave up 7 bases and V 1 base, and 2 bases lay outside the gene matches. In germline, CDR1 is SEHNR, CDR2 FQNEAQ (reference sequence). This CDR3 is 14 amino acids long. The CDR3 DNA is TGTGCCAGCAGCTTAGGCGGGAGGGCGAATGAGCAGTTCTTC. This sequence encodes CASSLGGRANEQFF.

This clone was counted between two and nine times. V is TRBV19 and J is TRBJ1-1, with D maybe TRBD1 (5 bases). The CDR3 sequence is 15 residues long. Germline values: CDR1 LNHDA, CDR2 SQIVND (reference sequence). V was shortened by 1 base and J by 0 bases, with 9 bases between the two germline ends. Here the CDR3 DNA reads TGTGCCAGTAGTATAGTTCGGGGGATGAACACTGAAGCTTTCTTT. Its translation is CASSIVRGMNTEAFF.

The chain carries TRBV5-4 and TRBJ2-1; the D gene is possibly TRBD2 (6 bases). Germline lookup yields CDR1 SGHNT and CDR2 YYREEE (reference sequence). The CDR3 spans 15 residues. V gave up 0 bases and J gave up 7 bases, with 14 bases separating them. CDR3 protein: CASSLGTTTRNEQFF. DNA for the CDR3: TGTGCCAGCAGCTTGGGGACTACCACCAGGAATGAGCAGTTCTTC.

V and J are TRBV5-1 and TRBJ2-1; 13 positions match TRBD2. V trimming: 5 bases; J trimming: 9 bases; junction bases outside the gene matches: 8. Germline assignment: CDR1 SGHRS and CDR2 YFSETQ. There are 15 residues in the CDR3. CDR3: CASRRLAGGDREQFF. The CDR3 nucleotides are TGCGCCAGCAGACGACTAGCGGGAGGAGACCGTGAGCAGTTCTTC.

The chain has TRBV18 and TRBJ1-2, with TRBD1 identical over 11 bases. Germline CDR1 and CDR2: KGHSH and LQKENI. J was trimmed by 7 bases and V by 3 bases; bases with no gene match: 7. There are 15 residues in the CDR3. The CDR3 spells CASSPLDRGQGGYTF. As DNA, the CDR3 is TGTGCCAGCTCACCCTTGGACAGGGGGCAAGGTGGCTACACCTTC. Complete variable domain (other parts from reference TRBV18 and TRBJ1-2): NAGVMQNPRHLVRRRGQEARLRCSPMKGHSHVYWYRQLPEEGLKFMVYLQKENIIDESGMPKERFSAEFPKEGPSILRIQQVVRGDSAAYFCASSPLDRGQGGYTFGSGTRLTVV.

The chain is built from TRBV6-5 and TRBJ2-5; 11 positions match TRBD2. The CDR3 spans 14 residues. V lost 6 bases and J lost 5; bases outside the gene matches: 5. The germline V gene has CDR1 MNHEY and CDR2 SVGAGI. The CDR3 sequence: CASSTGLAGETQYF. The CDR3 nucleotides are TGTGCCAGCAGCACTGGACTAGCGGGTGAGACCCAGTACTTC.

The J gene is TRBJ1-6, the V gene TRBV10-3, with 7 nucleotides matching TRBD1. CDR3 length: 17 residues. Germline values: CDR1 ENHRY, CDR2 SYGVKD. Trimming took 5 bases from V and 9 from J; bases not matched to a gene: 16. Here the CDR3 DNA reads TGTGCCATCAGTCAGGATGCGGGACAGAGCTTTGGTTCACCCCTCCACTTT. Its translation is CAISQDAGQSFGSPLHF.

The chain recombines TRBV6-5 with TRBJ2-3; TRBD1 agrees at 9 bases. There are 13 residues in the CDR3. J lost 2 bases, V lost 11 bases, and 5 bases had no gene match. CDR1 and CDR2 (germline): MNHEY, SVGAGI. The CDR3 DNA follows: TGTGCCTCCAGGACAGGGGACACAGATACGCAGTATTTT. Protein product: CASRTGDTDTQYF.

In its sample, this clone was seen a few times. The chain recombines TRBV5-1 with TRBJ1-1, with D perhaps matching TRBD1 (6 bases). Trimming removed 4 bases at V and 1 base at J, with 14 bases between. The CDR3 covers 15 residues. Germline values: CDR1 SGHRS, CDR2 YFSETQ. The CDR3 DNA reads TGCGCCAGCAGCCGAACCGGGACATCGAACACTGAAGCTTTCTTT. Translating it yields CASSRTGTSNTEAFF.